A selection of T cell receptor beta chains follows, all from one sample in a study of blood T cell repertoires in COVID-19. Sequencing was performed with immunoSEQ multiplex PCR; in TCRdb, only in-frame clones are kept and a portion is missing. There are roughly 130,000 clones in the sample; about 76% occur only once, and about 12% lies in the top ten. The sequencing sample was made of peripheral blood. These receptors were taken from a man older than 75 with acute or convalescent COVID-19. Both conserved end residues are part of each CDR3. Size values are once, few and many counts, or a class for expanded clones, and some rows have none.

v_call: TRBV19
j_call: TRBJ1-1
clone_size: .
cdr3_aa: CASRGGRGTMNTEAFF

v_call: TRBV18
j_call: TRBJ1-2
clone_size: .
cdr3_aa: CASSPGQDNYGYTF

v_call: TRBV3-1/TRBV3-2
j_call: TRBJ2-7
clone_size: many
cdr3_aa: CASSLTGNEQYF

v_call: TRBV10-1
j_call: TRBJ1-6
clone_size: .
cdr3_aa: CASSSQRQLNSPLHF

v_call: TRBV6-2/TRBV6-3
j_call: TRBJ2-5
clone_size: .
cdr3_aa: CASSNPGQGQETQYF

v_call: TRBV6-5
j_call: TRBJ2-2
clone_size: .
cdr3_aa: CASSRQGATGELFF

v_call: TRBV2
j_call: TRBJ1-1
clone_size: .
cdr3_aa: CASRGQGRTEAFF

v_call: TRBV4-2
j_call: TRBJ2-7
clone_size: .
cdr3_aa: CASSQTGTRYEQYF

v_call: TRBV7-8
j_call: TRBJ2-7
clone_size: few
cdr3_aa: CASSRTVFYEQYF

v_call: TRBV6-5
j_call: TRBJ1-5
clone_size: .
cdr3_aa: CASSRDSGQPQHF

v_call: TRBV19
j_call: TRBJ2-2
clone_size: .
cdr3_aa: CASRSGQTNTGELFF

v_call: TRBV6-2/TRBV6-3
j_call: TRBJ1-2
clone_size: .
cdr3_aa: CASSYRQGRYGYTF

v_call: TRBV18
j_call: TRBJ2-1
clone_size: once
cdr3_aa: CASSAGLAGSYNEQFF

v_call: TRBV7-2
j_call: TRBJ1-5
clone_size: .
cdr3_aa: CASSTRQGIQPQHF

v_call: TRBV3-1/TRBV3-2
j_call: TRBJ1-6
clone_size: .
cdr3_aa: CASRGQEYSPLHF

v_call: TRBV3-1/TRBV3-2
j_call: TRBJ2-1
clone_size: .
cdr3_aa: CASSNGRRDYHNEQFF

v_call: TRBV29-1
j_call: TRBJ2-7
clone_size: .
cdr3_aa: CSARDFPYEQYF

v_call: TRBV14
j_call: TRBJ1-1
clone_size: .
cdr3_aa: CASSLQGNTEAFF

v_call: TRBV6-5
j_call: TRBJ1-3
clone_size: .
cdr3_aa: CARQGAGNTIYF

v_call: TRBV7-2
j_call: TRBJ2-5
clone_size: .
cdr3_aa: CASSPSLLAGEETQYF

v_call: TRBV5-4
j_call: TRBJ1-1
clone_size: .
cdr3_aa: CASSEKTRVSTEAFF

v_call: TRBV13
j_call: TRBJ2-5
clone_size: .
cdr3_aa: CASSAGRRETQYF

v_call: TRBV3-1/TRBV3-2
j_call: TRBJ1-5
clone_size: .
cdr3_aa: CASRDSTRPFNQPQHF

v_call: TRBV28
j_call: TRBJ2-7
clone_size: .
cdr3_aa: CASSLWTGGTYEQYF

v_call: TRBV30
j_call: TRBJ2-3
clone_size: .
cdr3_aa: CAWSVSSGGGSTDTQYF

v_call: TRBV7-6
j_call: TRBJ2-3
clone_size: .
cdr3_aa: CASSSLSTDTQYF

v_call: TRBV5-4
j_call: TRBJ2-7
clone_size: .
cdr3_aa: CASSSGLLSSYEQYF

v_call: TRBV7-3
j_call: TRBJ1-1
clone_size: .
cdr3_aa: CASSPDSIVEAFF

v_call: TRBV3-1/TRBV3-2
j_call: TRBJ2-4
clone_size: once
cdr3_aa: CASSNLGGNIQYF

v_call: TRBV4-1
j_call: TRBJ1-1
clone_size: .
cdr3_aa: CASSQTGQSTEAFF

v_call: TRBV4-1
j_call: TRBJ2-1
clone_size: few
cdr3_aa: CASSLLQNVGGSLEQFF

v_call: TRBV27
j_call: TRBJ2-7
clone_size: .
cdr3_aa: CASSRQTSGPAYEQYF

v_call: TRBV24-1
j_call: TRBJ1-1
clone_size: .
cdr3_aa: CATSDSSREAFF

v_call: TRBV19
j_call: TRBJ2-7
clone_size: few
cdr3_aa: CASSNRGQGGSYEQYF

v_call: TRBV3-1/TRBV3-2
j_call: TRBJ1-4
clone_size: .
cdr3_aa: CASSQGRWAKLFF

v_call: TRBV27
j_call: TRBJ1-1
clone_size: .
cdr3_aa: CASSIGQGGTEAFF

v_call: TRBV9
j_call: TRBJ2-2
clone_size: .
cdr3_aa: CASSLNTGTGVNTGELFF

v_call: TRBV10-3
j_call: TRBJ2-1
clone_size: few
cdr3_aa: CAISEFEKNEQFF

v_call: TRBV28
j_call: TRBJ1-2
clone_size: .
cdr3_aa: CASKQALNYGYTF

v_call: TRBV18
j_call: TRBJ1-4
clone_size: .
cdr3_aa: CASSPPGTRNEKLFF

v_call: TRBV27
j_call: TRBJ1-6
clone_size: .
cdr3_aa: CASTGIHNSPLHF